The 17 T cell receptor beta chains below all came from one sample that was sequenced in a study of control samples from healthy donors and cancer patients. Clones were read by immunoSEQ multiplex PCR, and TCRdb kept only the in-frame ones, dropping some. The data hold approximately 150,000 clones, with less than 95% observed a single time. The specimen sequenced was PBMCs. The receptor set was obtained from a man aged 55 to 70 with colorectal cancer.

The chain couples TRBV19 to TRBJ1-3; D gene ambiguous. Germline lookup yields CDR1 LNHDA and CDR2 SQIVND (reference sequence). This CDR3 is 17 amino acids long. Trimming took off 6 bases at V and 0 bases at J, with 18 bases between the two ends. This chain's CDR3 is CASRTLAGETSGNTIYF. The CDR3 bases are TGTGCCAGTAGAACCCTGGCAGGCGAAACCTCTGGAAACACCATATATTTT. The whole variable domain, filled in from reference TRBV19 and TRBJ1-3, reads DGGITQSPKYLFRKEGQNVTLSCEQNLNHDAMYWYRQDPGQGLRLIYYSQIVNDFQKGDIAEGYSVSREKKESFPLTVTSAQKNPTAFYLCASRTLAGETSGNTIYFGEGSWLTVV.

The chain has TRBV9 and TRBJ2-3; no clear D. Trimming pared 0 bases from V and 1 base from J, leaving 6 bases between. The CDR3 sequence is 14 residues long. Germline CDR1 reads SGDLS; CDR2 reads YYNGEE. The CDR3 is CASSVVSGTDTQYF. CDR3 in DNA: TGTGCCAGCAGCGTAGTTTCGGGCACAGATACGCAGTATTTT.

This clone appeared a few times. This chain links TRBV5-4 with TRBJ1-1; perhaps TRBD1 as D (6 bases). CDR3 size: 16 residues. CDR1 and CDR2 (germline): SGHNT, YYREEE (reference sequence). Trimming cost V 2 bases and J 0 bases, with 14 bases left between them. The CDR3 DNA follows: TGTGCCAGCAGCTTCCCCCGGGGGGGCTTGAACACTGAAGCTTTCTTT. It is translated as CASSFPRGGLNTEAFF.

V and J are TRBV30 and TRBJ2-6; 9 bases are a match to TRBD1. CDR1 is GTSNPN and CDR2 is SVGIG in the germline V gene (reference sequence). The V and J ends lost 1 base and 0 bases, in that order; junction bases with no gene match: 4. The CDR3 is 17 residues long. This chain's CDR3 is CAWSGDRVNSGANVLTF. The CDR3 coding sequence is TGTGCCTGGAGTGGGGACAGGGTGAACTCTGGGGCCAACGTCCTGACTTTC.

The rearrangement uses TRBV4-3 and TRBJ2-7; no clear D. V gave up 0 bases and J gave up 2 bases, with 17 bases separating them. CDR3 size: 17 residues. CDR1 and CDR2 (germline): LGHNA, YSLEER. The CDR3 DNA follows: TGCGCCAGCAGCCAAGATCCCTCGGAGAGTCCTACCTACGAGCAGTACTTC. Protein sequence: CASSQDPSESPTYEQYF.

This sequence joins TRBV9 and TRBJ2-2, with 8 bases matching TRBD1. Germline-derived CDR1 and CDR2 are SGDLS and YYNGEE. The CDR3 extends over 15 amino acids. V was pared by 0 bases and J by 8 bases, with 6 bases of the junction left unmatched. This CDR3 reads CASSVGQGPNGELFF. CDR3 coding DNA: TGTGCCAGCAGCGTAGGACAGGGGCCTAATGGGGAGCTGTTTTTT.

The rearrangement joins TRBV9 to TRBJ1-5; TRBD1 is a possible D gene (6 bases). V lost 3 bases to trimming and J lost 5 bases, with 21 bases between them. The V gene's germline CDR1 is SGDLS and CDR2 YYNGEE. This CDR3 spans 17 amino acids. CDR3 sequence: CASSAWTETRVDQPQHF. CDR3 nucleotides: TGTGCCAGCAGCGCCTGGACAGAAACAAGGGTAGATCAGCCCCAGCATTTT.

The chain uses TRBV6-5 and TRBJ1-6, with a tentative D call TRBD1 (6 bases). CDR1 is MNHEY and CDR2 is SVGAGI in the germline V gene. This CDR3 is 15 amino acids long. V lost 6 bases and J lost 11, with 20 bases in between. This CDR3 is CASRGWTETATPLHF. CDR3 nucleotide sequence: TGTGCCAGCAGGGGTTGGACAGAGACAGCAACACCCCTCCACTTT.

The rearrangement joins TRBV12-3 or TRBV12-4 to TRBJ1-2; D is undetermined. V dropped 2 bases and J dropped 7 bases, with 11 bases sitting between them. CDR3 size: 13 residues. As DNA, the CDR3 is TGTGCCAGCAGTTTACGGGCAGGTCCTGGCTACACCTTC. This translates into CASSLRAGPGYTF.

The chain couples TRBV4-1 to TRBJ2-7; no clear D gene. Germline-derived CDR1 and CDR2 are MGHRA and YSYEKL. This CDR3 is 15 amino acids long. Trimming cost V 0 bases and J 2 bases, with 11 bases left between them. Written as DNA, the CDR3 is TGCGCCAGCAGCCAAGATCCTCGTATCACCTACGAGCAGTACTTC. It yields the protein CASSQDPRITYEQYF.

V and J are TRBV4-2 and TRBJ2-7, with unresolved D. Germline CDR1 LGHNA, CDR2 YNFKEQ. Trimming took off 0 bases at V and 3 bases at J, with 21 bases between the two ends. The CDR3 contains 18 residues. The CDR3, as DNA: TGTGCCAGCAGCCAAGAGTACCTTACCCAGAATCCAAGCTACGAGCAGTACTTC. This gives the protein CASSQEYLTQNPSYEQYF.

V is TRBV7-9 and J is TRBJ2-3; D call uncertain. The V end lost 5 bases, the J end lost 2 bases, and 5 bases lay between the germline ends. The V gene's germline CDR1 is SEHNR and CDR2 FQNEAQ (reference sequence). The CDR3 covers 12 residues. The CDR3 loop reads CASSEDTDTQYF. The CDR3 DNA is TGTGCCAGCAGCGAAGACACAGATACGCAGTATTTT.

V usage is TRBV5-6 and J usage is TRBJ2-7; D not certain. Germline-derived CDR1 and CDR2 are SGHDT and YYEEEE. The CDR3 runs to 11 residues. Between the trimmed V and J ends, which lost 4 bases and 7 bases, there was a span of 9 bases. CDR3 amino acids: CASSLGREQYF. CDR3 bases: TGTGCCAGCAGCCTGGGCCGGGAGCAGTACTTC.

CDR3: CASSLQTGVGYGYTF. The CDR3 DNA sequence: TGTGCCAGCAGCCTGCAGACAGGGGTAGGCTATGGCTACACCTTC. This chain uses TRBV7-8 with TRBJ1-2, with TRBD1 matching over 8 bases. J gave up 4 bases and V 5 bases, and 9 bases lay outside the gene matches. CDR1 is SGHVS, CDR2 FQNEAQ, per germline. The length of the CDR3 is 15 residues.

The gene calls are TRBV19 and TRBJ2-1; no reliable D call. Per the germline V gene, CDR1 is LNHDA and CDR2 is SQIVND (reference sequence). There are 13 residues in the CDR3. V lost 1 base and J 12 bases, leaving 13 bases between the germline ends. In DNA, the CDR3 is TGTGCCAGTAGTATAGGTCCGGAACCCACGCAGTTCTTC. Its translation is CASSIGPEPTQFF.

A single count supports this clone. The gene calls are TRBV19 and TRBJ1-4; D gene unclear. Germline V gene sequence: CDR1 LNHDA, CDR2 SQIVND (reference sequence). This CDR3 contains 15 residues. The germline V and J ends were trimmed by 5 bases and 0 bases, with 10 bases remaining between them. In DNA, the CDR3 is TGTGCCAGTAGTTCCAGTCCCTCAACTAATGAAAAACTGTTTTTT. Amino acid sequence: CASSSSPSTNEKLFF.

V usage is TRBV7-2 and J usage is TRBJ1-2, with D tentatively TRBD1 (6 bases). The CDR3 runs 16 residues. The V and J ends lost 5 bases and 6 bases respectively, with 22 bases between them. Per the germline V gene, CDR1 is SGHTA and CDR2 is FQGNSA. The CDR3 DNA sequence: TGTGCCAGCAGCCTAAGGGGAAGTCGTACAGGGAATGGCTACACCTTC. This sequence encodes CASSLRGSRTGNGYTF.